This T cell receptor beta chain originates from a study of control samples from healthy donors and cancer patients. Germline lookup yields CDR1 SGHRS and CDR2 YFSETQ. Trimming removed 3 bases at V and 10 bases at J, with 10 bases between. CDR3 length: 12 amino acids. Produced via immunoSEQ multiplex PCR; TCRdb's table is partial and in-frame only. The sample comprises 100,000 to 150,000 clones, roughly nine tenths of which are singletons, and less than 9% rests with the top ten. The chain couples TRBV5-1 to TRBJ2-2; no firm D call. The clonotype comes from a woman under 30 in good health. The sequenced material came from blood. The CDR3 region has the DNA TGCGCCAGCAGCTCTACCCTCAAGGAGCTGTTTTTT. It yields the protein CASSSTLKELFF.